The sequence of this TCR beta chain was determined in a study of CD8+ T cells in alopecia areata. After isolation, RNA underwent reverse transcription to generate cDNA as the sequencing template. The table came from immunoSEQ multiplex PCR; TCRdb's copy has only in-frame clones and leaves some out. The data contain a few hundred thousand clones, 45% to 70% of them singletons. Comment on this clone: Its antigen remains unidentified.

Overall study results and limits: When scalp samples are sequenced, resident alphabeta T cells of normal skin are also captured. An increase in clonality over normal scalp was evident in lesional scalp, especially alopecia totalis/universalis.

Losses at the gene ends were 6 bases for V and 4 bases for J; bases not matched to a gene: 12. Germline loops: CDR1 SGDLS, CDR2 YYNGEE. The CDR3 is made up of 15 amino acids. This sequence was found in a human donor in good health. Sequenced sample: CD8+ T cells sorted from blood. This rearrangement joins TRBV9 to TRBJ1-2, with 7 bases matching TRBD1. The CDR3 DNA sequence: TGTGCCAGCACCCCCAACAGGGGAGCGGGCTATGGCTACACCTTC. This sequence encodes CASTPNRGAGYGYTF. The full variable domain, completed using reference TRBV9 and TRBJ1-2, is DSGVTQTPKHLITATGQRVTLRCSPRSGDLSVYWYQQSLDQGLQFLIQYYNGEERAKGNILERFSAQQFPDLHSELNLSSLELGDSALYFCASTPNRGAGYGYTFGSGTRLTVV.